The clone carrying this T cell receptor (beta chain) was observed a few times. The data are from a study of T cells in Graves' hyperthyroidism and ophthalmopathy. The PBMCs were taken from 10 ml of fresh peripheral blood. CDR3 length: 14 residues. The germline V gene has CDR1 SGHRS and CDR2 YFSETQ. Trimming took off 4 bases at V and 5 bases at J, with 15 bases between the two ends. Regions amplified from RNA transcripts were the TCR beta CDR3 regions. HTBI primers were used for first-round RT-PCR of the TCR CDR3. TCRdb fed the multiplex PCR reads into MiXCR, producing one record per CDR3 protein. The table includes approximately 600,000 distinct CDR3 sequences, more than 20% detected once.

The receptor comes from a man younger than 40 with Graves' ophthalmopathy. The sequenced material came from blood. This chain connects TRBV5-1 to TRBJ1-1, with TRBD1 as a possible D gene (6 bases). The CDR3 DNA reads TGCGCCAGCAGCCAAAGGGGGATGGGGACTGAAGCTTTCTTT. Translated, it gives CASSQRGMGTEAFF. Full variable domain (missing parts from reference TRBV5-1 and TRBJ1-1): KAGVTQTPRYLIKTRGQQVTLSCSPISGHRSVSWYQQTPGQGLQFLFEYFSETQRNKGNFPGRFSGRQFSNSRSEMNVSTLELGDSALYLCASSQRGMGTEAFFGQGTRLTVV.